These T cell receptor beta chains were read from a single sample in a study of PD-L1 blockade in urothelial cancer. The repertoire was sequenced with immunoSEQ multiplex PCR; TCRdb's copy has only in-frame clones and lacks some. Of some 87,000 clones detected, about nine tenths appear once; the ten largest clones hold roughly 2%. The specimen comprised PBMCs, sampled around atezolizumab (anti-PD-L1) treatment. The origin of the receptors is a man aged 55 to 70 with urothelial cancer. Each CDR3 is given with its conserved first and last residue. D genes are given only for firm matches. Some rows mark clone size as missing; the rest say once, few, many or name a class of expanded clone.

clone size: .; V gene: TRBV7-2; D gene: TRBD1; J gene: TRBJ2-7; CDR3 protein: CASSLGGPGQGIYEQYF; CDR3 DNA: TGTGCCAGCAGCTTGGGTGGTCCGGGACAGGGTATCTACGAGCAGTACTTC
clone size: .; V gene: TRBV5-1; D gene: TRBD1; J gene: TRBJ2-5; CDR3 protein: CASSLAPGGAGETQYF; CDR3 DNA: TGCGCCAGCAGCTTGGCCCCAGGGGGCGCCGGGGAGACCCAGTACTTC
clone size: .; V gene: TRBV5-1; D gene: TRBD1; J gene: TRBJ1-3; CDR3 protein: CASSFTGESSGNTIYF; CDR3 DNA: TGCGCCAGCAGCTTTACAGGGGAGAGCTCTGGAAACACCATATATTTT
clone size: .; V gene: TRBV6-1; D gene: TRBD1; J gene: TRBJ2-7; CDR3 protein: CASRQGVGASYEQYF; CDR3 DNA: TGTGCCAGTAGACAGGGGGTTGGTGCGTCCTACGAGCAGTACTTC
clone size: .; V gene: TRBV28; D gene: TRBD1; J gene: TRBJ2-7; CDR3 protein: CASTGVGDRRHEQYF; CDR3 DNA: TGTGCCAGCACCGGGGTTGGGGACAGGCGTCACGAGCAGTACTTC
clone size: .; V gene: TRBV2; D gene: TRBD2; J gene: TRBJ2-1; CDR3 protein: CASLAGGGAFF; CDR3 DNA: TGTGCCAGCCTAGCGGGGGGCGGGGCGTTCTTC
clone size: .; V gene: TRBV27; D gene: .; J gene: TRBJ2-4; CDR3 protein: CASSPMLAKNIQYF; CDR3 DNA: TGTGCCAGCAGTCCCATGTTAGCCAAAAACATTCAGTACTTC
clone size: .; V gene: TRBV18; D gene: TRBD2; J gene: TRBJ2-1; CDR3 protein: CASSPLGLADNNEQFF; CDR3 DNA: TGTGCCAGCTCACCGCTAGGACTAGCGGATAACAATGAGCAGTTCTTC
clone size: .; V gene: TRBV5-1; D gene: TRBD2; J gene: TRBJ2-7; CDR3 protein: CASSPTSGSSYEQYF; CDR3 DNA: TGCGCCAGCAGCCCAACTAGCGGGAGCTCCTACGAGCAGTACTTC
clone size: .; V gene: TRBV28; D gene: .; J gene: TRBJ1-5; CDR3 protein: CASSPLNRLNQPQHF; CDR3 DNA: TGTGCCAGCAGCCCCCTCAACAGGCTCAATCAGCCCCAGCATTTT
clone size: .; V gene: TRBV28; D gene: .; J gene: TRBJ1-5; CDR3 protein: CASSLGQGMGGNQPQHF; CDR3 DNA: TGTGCCAGCAGTTTGGGCCAGGGCATGGGGGGGAATCAGCCCCAGCATTTT
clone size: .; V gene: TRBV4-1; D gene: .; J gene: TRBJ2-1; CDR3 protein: CASSQDLAASYNEQFF; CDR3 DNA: TGCGCCAGCAGCCAAGATTTAGCGGCCTCCTACAATGAGCAGTTCTTC
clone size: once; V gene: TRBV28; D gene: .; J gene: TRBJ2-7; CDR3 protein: CASSATGSHYEQYF; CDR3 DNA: TGTGCCAGCAGTGCTACGGGTTCCCACTACGAGCAGTACTTC